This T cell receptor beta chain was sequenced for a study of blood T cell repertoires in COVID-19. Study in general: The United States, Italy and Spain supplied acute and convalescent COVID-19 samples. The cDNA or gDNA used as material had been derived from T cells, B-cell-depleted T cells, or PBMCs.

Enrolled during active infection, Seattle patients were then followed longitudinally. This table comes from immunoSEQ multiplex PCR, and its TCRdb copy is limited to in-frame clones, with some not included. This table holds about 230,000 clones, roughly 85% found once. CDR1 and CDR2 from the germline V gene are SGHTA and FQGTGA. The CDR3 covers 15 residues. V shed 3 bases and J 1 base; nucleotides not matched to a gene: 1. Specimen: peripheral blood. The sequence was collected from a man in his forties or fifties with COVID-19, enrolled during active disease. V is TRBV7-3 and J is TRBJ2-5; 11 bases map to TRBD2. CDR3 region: CASSFLAGGQETQYF. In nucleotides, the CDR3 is TGTGCCAGCAGCTTCCTAGCGGGGGGCCAAGAGACCCAGTACTTC.